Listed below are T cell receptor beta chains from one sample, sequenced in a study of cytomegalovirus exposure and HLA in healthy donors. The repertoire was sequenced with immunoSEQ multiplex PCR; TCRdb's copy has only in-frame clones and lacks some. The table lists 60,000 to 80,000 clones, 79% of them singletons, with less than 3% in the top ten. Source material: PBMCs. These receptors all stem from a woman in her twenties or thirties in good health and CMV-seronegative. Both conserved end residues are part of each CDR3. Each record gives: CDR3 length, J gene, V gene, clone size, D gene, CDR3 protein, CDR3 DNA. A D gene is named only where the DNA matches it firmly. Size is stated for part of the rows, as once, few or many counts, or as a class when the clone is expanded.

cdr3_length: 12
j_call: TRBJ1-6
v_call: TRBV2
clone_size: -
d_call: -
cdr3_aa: CASSQGIGPLHF
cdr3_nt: TGTGCCAGTTCTCAGGGGATCGGGCCCCTCCACTTT

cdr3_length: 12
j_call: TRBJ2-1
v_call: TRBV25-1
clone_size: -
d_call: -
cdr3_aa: CASMEQNNEQFF
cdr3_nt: TGTGCCAGCATGGAGCAGAACAATGAGCAGTTCTTC

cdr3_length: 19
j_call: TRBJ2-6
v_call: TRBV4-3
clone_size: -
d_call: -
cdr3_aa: CASSQEMPGVLSGANVLTF
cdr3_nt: TGCGCCAGCAGCCAGGAGATGCCTGGAGTCCTCTCTGGGGCCAACGTCCTGACTTTC

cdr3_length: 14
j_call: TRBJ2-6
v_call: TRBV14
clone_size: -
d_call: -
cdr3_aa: CASSPSSGANVLTF
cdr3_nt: TGTGCCAGCAGCCCGAGCTCTGGGGCCAACGTCCTGACTTTC

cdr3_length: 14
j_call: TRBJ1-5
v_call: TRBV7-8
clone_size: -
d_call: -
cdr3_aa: CASCFGGANQPQHF
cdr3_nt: TGTGCCAGCTGTTTTGGGGGGGCCAATCAGCCCCAGCATTTT

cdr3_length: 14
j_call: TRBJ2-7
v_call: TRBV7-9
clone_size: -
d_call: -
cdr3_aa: CASSPAGSSYEQYF
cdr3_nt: TGTGCCAGCAGCCCTGCTGGCAGCTCCTACGAGCAGTACTTC

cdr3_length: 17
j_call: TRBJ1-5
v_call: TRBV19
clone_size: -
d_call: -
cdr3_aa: CASSIAHTVNSNQPQHF
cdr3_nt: TGTGCCAGTAGTATAGCCCACACCGTAAATAGCAATCAGCCCCAGCATTTT

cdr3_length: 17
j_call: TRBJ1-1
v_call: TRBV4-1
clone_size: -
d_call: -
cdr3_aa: CASSPPVGGLQNTEAFF
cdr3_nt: TGCGCCAGCAGCCCCCCTGTAGGCGGACTCCAGAACACTGAAGCTTTCTTT

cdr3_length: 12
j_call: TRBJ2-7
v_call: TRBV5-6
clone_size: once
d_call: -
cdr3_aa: CASSKTAYEQYF
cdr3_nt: TGTGCCAGCAGTAAAACAGCCTACGAGCAGTACTTC

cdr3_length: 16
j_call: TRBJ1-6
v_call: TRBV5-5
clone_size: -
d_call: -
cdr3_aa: CASSLVWQGGDSPLHF
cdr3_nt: TGTGCCAGCAGCTTAGTCTGGCAGGGCGGCGATTCACCCCTCCACTTT

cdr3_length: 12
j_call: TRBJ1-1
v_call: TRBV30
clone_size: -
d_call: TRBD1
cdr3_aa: CAWDAGGTEAFF
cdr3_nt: TGTGCCTGGGATGCAGGGGGCACTGAAGCTTTCTTT

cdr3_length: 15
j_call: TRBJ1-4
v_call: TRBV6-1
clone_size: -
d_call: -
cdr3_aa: CASSPRQVQGEKLFF
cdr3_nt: TGTGCCAGCAGCCCAAGACAGGTTCAGGGTGAAAAACTGTTTTTT

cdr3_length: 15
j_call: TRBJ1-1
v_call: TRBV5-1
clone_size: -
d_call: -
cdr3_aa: CASSPAARGNTEAFF
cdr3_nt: TGCGCCAGCAGCCCCGCCGCACGGGGGAACACTGAAGCTTTCTTT

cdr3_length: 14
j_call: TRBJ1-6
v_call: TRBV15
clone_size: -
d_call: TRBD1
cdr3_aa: CATSRDQGDSPLHF
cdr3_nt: TGTGCCACCAGCAGAGATCAGGGGGACTCACCCCTCCACTTT

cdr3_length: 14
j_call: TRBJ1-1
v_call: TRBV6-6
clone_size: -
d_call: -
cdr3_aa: CASSFGQSNTEAFF
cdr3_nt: TGTGCCAGCAGTTTTGGACAGTCGAACACTGAAGCTTTCTTT

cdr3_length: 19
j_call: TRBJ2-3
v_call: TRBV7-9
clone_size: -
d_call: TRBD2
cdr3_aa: CASSFRTSGHQVPTDTQYF
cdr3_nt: TGTGCCAGCAGCTTCCGGACTAGCGGCCACCAAGTCCCCACAGATACGCAGTATTTT

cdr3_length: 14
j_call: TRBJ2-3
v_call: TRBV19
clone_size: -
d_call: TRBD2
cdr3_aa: CATSSGGEPDTQYF
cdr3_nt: TGTGCCACCAGTAGCGGGGGGGAACCAGATACGCAGTATTTT

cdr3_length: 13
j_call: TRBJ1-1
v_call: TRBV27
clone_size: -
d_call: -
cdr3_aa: CASSLAGNTEAFF
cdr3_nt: TGTGCCAGCAGTTTGGCAGGGAACACTGAAGCTTTCTTT

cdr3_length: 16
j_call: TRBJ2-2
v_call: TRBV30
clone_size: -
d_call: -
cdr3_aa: CAWSVVPPGAGGELFF
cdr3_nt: TGTGCCTGGAGTGTAGTCCCTCCAGGGGCGGGCGGGGAGCTGTTTTTT

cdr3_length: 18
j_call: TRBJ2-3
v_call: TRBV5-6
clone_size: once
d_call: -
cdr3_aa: CASSPLAATDMAGDTQYF
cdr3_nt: TGTGCCAGCAGCCCGCTGGCGGCGACTGACATGGCGGGAGATACGCAGTATTTT

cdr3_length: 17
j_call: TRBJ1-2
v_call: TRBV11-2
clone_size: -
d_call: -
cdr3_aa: CASSLVAMRVKNYGYTF
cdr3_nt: TGTGCCAGCAGCTTAGTAGCAATGCGGGTCAAAAACTATGGCTACACCTTC

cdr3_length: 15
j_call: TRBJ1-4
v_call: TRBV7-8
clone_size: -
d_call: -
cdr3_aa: CASSLSAGAGEKLFF
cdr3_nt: TGTGCCAGCAGCTTATCGGCAGGGGCTGGCGAAAAACTGTTTTTT

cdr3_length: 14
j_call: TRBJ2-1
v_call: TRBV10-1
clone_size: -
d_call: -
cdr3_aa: CASSEGSSYNEQFF
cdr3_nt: TGCGCCAGCAGCGAGGGTAGCTCCTACAATGAGCAGTTCTTC

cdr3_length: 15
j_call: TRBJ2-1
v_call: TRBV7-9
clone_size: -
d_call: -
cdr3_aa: CASINSRISYNEQFF
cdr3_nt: TGTGCCAGCATCAATAGCCGAATCTCCTACAATGAGCAGTTCTTC

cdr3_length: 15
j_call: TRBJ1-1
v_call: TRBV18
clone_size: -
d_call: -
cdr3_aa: CASSPISGTNTEAFF
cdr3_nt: TGTGCCAGCTCGCCGATATCTGGGACTAACACTGAAGCTTTCTTT

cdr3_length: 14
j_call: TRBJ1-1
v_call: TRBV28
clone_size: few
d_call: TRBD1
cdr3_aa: CASTLTGLDTEAFF
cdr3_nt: TGTGCCAGCACCCTGACAGGGTTGGACACTGAAGCTTTCTTT

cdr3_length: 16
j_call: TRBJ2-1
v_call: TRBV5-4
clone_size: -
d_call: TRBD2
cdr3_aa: CASSSGLAGGWGEQFF
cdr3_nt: TGTGCCAGCAGCTCCGGACTAGCGGGGGGCTGGGGTGAGCAGTTCTTC

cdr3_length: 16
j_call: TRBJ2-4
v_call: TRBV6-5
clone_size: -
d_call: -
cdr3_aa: CASSYRTALAKNIQYF
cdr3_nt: TGTGCCAGCAGTTACCGTACAGCTCTAGCCAAAAACATTCAGTACTTC

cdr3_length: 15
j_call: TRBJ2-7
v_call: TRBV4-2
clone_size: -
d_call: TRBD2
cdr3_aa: CASSQVQAGGYEQYF
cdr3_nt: TGTGCCAGCAGCCAAGTACAGGCGGGGGGTTACGAGCAGTACTTC

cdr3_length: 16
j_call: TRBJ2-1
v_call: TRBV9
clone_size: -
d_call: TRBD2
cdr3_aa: CASSVASGGTLNEQFF
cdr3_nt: TGTGCCAGCAGCGTAGCTAGCGGGGGTACCCTTAATGAGCAGTTCTTC

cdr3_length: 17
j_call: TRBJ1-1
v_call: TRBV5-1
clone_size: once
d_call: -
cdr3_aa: CASSLRVQEIRVSEAFF
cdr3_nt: TGCGCCAGCAGCTTAAGGGTACAGGAGATCAGGGTGAGTGAAGCTTTCTTT

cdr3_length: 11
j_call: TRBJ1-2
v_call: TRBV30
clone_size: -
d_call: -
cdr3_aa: CAWSTESLETF
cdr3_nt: TGTGCCTGGAGTACCGAGTCCCTTGAGACCTTC

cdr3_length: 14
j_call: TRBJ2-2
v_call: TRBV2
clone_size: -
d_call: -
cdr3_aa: CASSVTRNTGELFF
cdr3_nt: TGTGCCAGCAGTGTAACCAGGAACACCGGGGAGCTGTTTTTT

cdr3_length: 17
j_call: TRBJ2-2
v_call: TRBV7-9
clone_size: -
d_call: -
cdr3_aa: CASSTLTGQLMAGELFF
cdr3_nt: TGTGCCAGCAGCACCTTGACAGGCCAGCTGATGGCCGGGGAGCTGTTTTTT